This T cell receptor (beta chain) appears in the sequencing data of a study of cytotoxic CD8 clonotypes in ibrutinib-treated CLL. Study-wide findings and caveats: With treatment, public clonotypes, which were uncommon, either contracted or remained stable. Patients had baseline clonality above age-matched healthy donors, and this clonality moved with circulating CD8+ T-cell counts. Having risen at ibrutinib response, clonality had fallen back toward baseline by progression.

With cryopreserved PBMCs as the source, around 2 micrograms of genomic DNA went to TCR beta libraries. The V and J ends lost 4 bases and 1 base respectively, with 7 bases between them. There are 13 residues in the CDR3. CDR1 is MGHDK and CDR2 is SYGVNS in the germline V gene. Produced via immunoSEQ multiplex PCR; TCRdb's table is partial and in-frame only. This sample yields around 200,000 clones, of which roughly 73% are seen a single time; over 10% belongs to the top ten. In this sample, this clone turned up a few times. The antigen remains undetermined. Specimen: PBMCs, collected after 12 months of ibrutinib treatment. The V call is TRBV25-1, the J call TRBJ1-1; no reliable D call. The sequence derives from a human donor with chronic lymphocytic leukemia. The CDR3 region has the DNA TGTGCCAGCAGTGGCGTTAGGAACACTGAAGCTTTCTTT. Its translation: CASSGVRNTEAFF.